This TCR beta chain was profiled in a study of T cell responses to AZD1222 COVID-19 vaccine. Study outcomes and limitations: Only a handful of people who got AZD1222 tested seropositive at baseline.

Produced via immunoSEQ multiplex PCR; TCRdb's table is partial and in-frame only. Of 95,000 to 110,000 clones in the sample, over 70% were seen once. For this clone: The antigen remains undetermined.

V was cut by 4 bases and J by 0 bases, with 16 bases left in between. The CDR3 contains 17 residues. CDR1 is KGHSH, CDR2 LQKENI, per germline. The receptor was isolated from an adult in good health. V and J are TRBV18 and TRBJ1-5, with D maybe TRBD1 (5 bases). The starting material was peripheral blood, obtained on day 0 of AZD1222 vaccination. CDR3: CASSRTAGTDSNQPQHF. The CDR3 DNA reads as TGTGCCAGCTCACGGACTGCCGGGACGGATAGCAATCAGCCCCAGCATTTT.